The next 16 T cell receptor beta chains were all read from a single sample in a study of shared clonotypes between healthy human individuals. Using immunoSEQ multiplex PCR, the repertoire was profiled, and TCRdb retains in-frame clones only, with some absent. Altogether roughly 700,000 clones are present, around two thirds being singletons, with the ten largest covering about 1.7%. Material: memory CD4+ T cells sorted from blood. As for subset: CD45RA-negative fraction. The receptors derive from a woman aged 30 to 39 in good health.

This clone turned up a few times. The chain has TRBV27 and TRBJ2-5; 7 nucleotides match TRBD2. Germline trimming cut 7 bases from V and 5 bases from J; bases unmatched to any gene: 13. The CDR3 runs to 15 residues. The germline V gene encodes CDR1 MNHEY and CDR2 SMNVEV (reference sequence). This chain's CDR3 is CASMELGEGFETQYF. CDR3 in DNA: TGTGCCAGCATGGAATTAGGGGAGGGTTTCGAGACCCAGTACTTC.

The genes are TRBV11-2 and TRBJ2-2, with a possible D match to TRBD1 (6 bases). Germline V gene data show CDR1 as SGHAT and CDR2 as FQNNGV. With 3 bases removed from V and 6 bases from J, the gap between germline ends came to 14 bases. CDR3 length: 15 residues. CDR3 DNA sequence: TGTGCCAGCAGCTTTCCGGGACAAATGGCCGGGGAGCTGTTTTTT. It yields the protein CASSFPGQMAGELFF.

The CDR3 nucleotides are TGTGCCAGAAGCTTGTATCTTCGAAGGGGCCGGGACCGTTACCGCGAGCAGTACTTC. Protein sequence: CARSLYLRRGRDRYREQYF. The chain has TRBV5-3 and TRBJ2-7, with D possibly being TRBD1 or TRBD2 (5 bases each). TRBV5-3 is an ORF, with its function uncertain. This CDR3 spans 19 amino acids. With 1 base removed from V and 6 bases from J, the gap between germline ends came to 29 bases.

On this clone itself: This clone may be a read error of a much larger clone one base away. The chain links TRBV4-2 to TRBJ2-1; TRBD2 might be the D (5 bases). Per germline, CDR1 LGHNA and CDR2 YNFKEQ. The length of the CDR3 is 15 residues. Trimming removed 0 bases from V and 5 bases from J, with 11 bases in between. The CDR3 DNA reads TGTGCCAGCAGCCAAGATTTTGCCGGGGACAATGAGCAGTTCTTC. The encoded protein is CASSQDFAGDNEQFF.

Of note for this clone: A read error is possible here, since a much larger clone lies one base away. Other nucleotide sequences in the sample specify the same CDR3. This chain connects TRBV7-2 to TRBJ2-7; no clear D. The CDR3 runs to 13 residues. V lost 0 bases, J lost 3 bases, and 6 bases lay in between. Looked up from germline, CDR1 is SGHTA and CDR2 is FQGNSA. The CDR3 spells CASSLAGNYEQYF. CDR3 in DNA: TGTGCCAGCAGCTTAGCAGGGAACTACGAGCAGTACTTC.

Many counts were recorded for this clone. The gene calls are TRBV28 and TRBJ2-7; 9 nucleotides align to TRBD1. Looked up from germline, CDR1 is MDHEN and CDR2 is SYDVKM. J gave up 2 bases and V 2 bases, and 4 bases lay outside the gene matches. The CDR3 runs 15 residues. CDR3 DNA sequence: TGTGCCAGCAGTTTAGACAGGGGGTTAACCTACGAGCAGTACTTC. This codes for CASSLDRGLTYEQYF.

This chain joins TRBV18 and TRBJ2-7; no reliable D call. The CDR3 runs to 12 residues. CDR1 and CDR2 from the germline V gene are KGHSH and LQKENI. V was pared by 4 bases and J by 6 bases, with 10 bases between. The chain's CDR3 is CASSLADGEQYF. For the CDR3, the DNA is TGTGCCAGCTCACTTGCGGACGGCGAGCAGTACTTC.

The chain uses TRBV27 and TRBJ2-2; D is perhaps TRBD2 (6 bases). V lost 8 bases to trimming and J lost 7 bases, with 17 bases between them. Germline-derived CDR1 and CDR2 are MNHEY and SMNVEV (reference sequence). The CDR3 is 14 amino acids. CDR3 nucleotides: TGTGCCAGCCCCGCTCGGGAGTCGAACGGGGAGCTGTTTTTT. Translating gives CASPARESNGELFF.

This chain connects TRBV19 to TRBJ1-1; D is possibly TRBD1 (5 bases). In germline, CDR1 is LNHDA, CDR2 SQIVND (reference sequence). V lost 6 bases and J 1 base, leaving 30 bases between the germline ends. This CDR3 contains 20 residues. CDR3 nucleotides: TGTGCCAGTAGCAAAAATTATTTTTATTATTTGGGGGAAAAGAACACTGAAGCTTTCTTT. This encodes CASSKNYFYYLGEKNTEAFF.

This chain connects TRBV27 to TRBJ2-4; D is unresolved. V was pared by 5 bases and J by 2 bases, with 7 bases between. The CDR3 extends over 13 amino acids. The V gene's germline CDR1 is MNHEY and CDR2 SMNVEV (reference sequence). CDR3 in amino acids: CASSPGTKNIQYF. The CDR3 nucleotides are TGTGCCAGCAGTCCCGGTACCAAAAACATTCAGTACTTC.

This clone was found many times. The V gene is TRBV5-1, the J gene TRBJ1-2, with a weak D call TRBD1 (5 bases). Trimming pared 4 bases from V and 8 bases from J, leaving 18 bases between. The CDR3 runs to 14 residues. Per germline, CDR1 SGHRS and CDR2 YFSETQ. The CDR3 region has the DNA TGCGCCAGCAGCCCGGGCGAGACGGGGGACGGCTACACCTTC. It codes for CASSPGETGDGYTF.

The V and J genes are TRBV14 and TRBJ1-4, with D uncertain. This CDR3 comprises 16 residues. Trimming stripped 1 base from V and 0 bases from J, with 9 bases between. The V gene's germline CDR1 is SGHDN and CDR2 FVKESK. CDR3 in amino acids: CASSQVGRATNEKLFF. CDR3 sequence (DNA): TGTGCCAGCAGCCAAGTCGGCAGAGCAACTAATGAAAAACTGTTTTTT.

The gene calls are TRBV18 and TRBJ2-1; 7 bases fit TRBD1. V lost 4 bases and J lost 9; bases outside the gene matches: 12. The CDR3 is 15 amino acids. CDR1 is KGHSH, CDR2 LQKENI, per germline. The DNA of the CDR3 is TGTGCCAGCTCACAGGGGGCTAGCCTGGGTGCTGAGCAGTTCTTC. This translates into CASSQGASLGAEQFF.

The chain carries TRBV6-5 and TRBJ2-7, with 7 bases fitting TRBD1. Losses at the gene ends were 5 bases for V and 2 bases for J; bases not matched to a gene: 6. The CDR3 loop spans 14 amino acids. Germline CDR1 MNHEY, CDR2 SVGAGI. This chain's CDR3 is CASSPSGQTYEQYF. The CDR3 DNA is TGTGCCAGCAGTCCTTCGGGACAGACCTACGAGCAGTACTTC.

The chain joins TRBV27 to TRBJ2-5; possible D gene TRBD2, 5 bases. V shed 3 bases and J shed 4 bases, with 9 bases lying between them. The germline V gene encodes CDR1 MNHEY and CDR2 SMNVEV (reference sequence). This CDR3 is built from 13 residues. For the CDR3, the DNA is TGTGCCAGCAGTTTTCTAGAGGGAGAGACCCAGTACTTC. Residues: CASSFLEGETQYF.

Notes on this clone: Additional DNA sequences in this sample encode the identical CDR3. The V gene is TRBV6-5, the J gene TRBJ2-2, with D unclear. Germline V gene data show CDR1 as MNHEY and CDR2 as SVGAGI. The ends were cut back, 2 bases at V and 1 base at J, with 2 bases in the middle. This CDR3 contains 13 residues. DNA for the CDR3: TGTGCCAGCAGTTACCTGAACACCGGGGAGCTGTTTTTT. It yields the protein CASSYLNTGELFF.